The 30 T cell receptor beta chains below come from one sample, sequenced in a study of T cell responses to AZD1222 COVID-19 vaccine. Clones were sequenced by immunoSEQ multiplex PCR, and TCRdb holds only the in-frame ones, with some missing. This table has 140,000 to 150,000 clones, roughly 92% appearing once. This material consisted of peripheral blood, taken on day 0 of AZD1222 vaccination. The receptors derive from an adult in good health.

J is TRBJ1-5 and V is TRBV5-1; D not resolved. The germline V gene encodes CDR1 SGHRS and CDR2 YFSETQ. This CDR3 is built from 14 residues. The V gene lost 0 bases and the J gene lost 7 bases, with 11 bases spanning the gap. CDR3 nucleotide sequence: TGCGCCAGCAGCTTGGAGGGTTTGGGGCAGCCCCAGCATTTT. Translating gives CASSLEGLGQPQHF. The full variable domain, completed using reference TRBV5-1 and TRBJ1-5, is KAGVTQTPRYLIKTRGQQVTLSCSPISGHRSVSWYQQTPGQGLQFLFEYFSETQRNKGNFPGRFSGRQFSNSRSEMNVSTLELGDSALYLCASSLEGLGQPQHFGDGTRLSIL.

The chain recombines TRBV4-1 with TRBJ2-2; 7 bases agree with TRBD2. The CDR3 loop spans 14 amino acids. Germline trimming cut 0 bases from V and 9 bases from J; bases unmatched to any gene: 4. The germline V gene encodes CDR1 MGHRA and CDR2 YSYEKL. The DNA of the CDR3 is TGCGCCAGCAGCCAAGAAGCGGGGACGTGGGAGCTGTTTTTT. Amino acid sequence: CASSQEAGTWELFF.

The rearrangement joins TRBV11-2 to TRBJ2-1; D perhaps matches TRBD2 (7 bases). CDR1 is SGHAT, CDR2 FQNNGV, per germline. Trimming left V 5 bases short and J 5 bases short, with 19 bases between. This CDR3 is built from 16 residues. CDR3 protein: CASSPRRGRDNNEQFF. DNA for the CDR3: TGTGCCAGCAGCCCTCGGCGTGGGAGGGACAACAATGAGCAGTTCTTC. The variable domain in full, with the rest retrieved from reference TRBV11-2 and TRBJ2-1, is EAGVAQSPRYKIIEKRQSVAFWCNPISGHATLYWYQQILGQGPKLLIQFQNNGVVDDSQLPKDRFSAERLKGVDSTLKIQPAKLEDSAVYLCASSPRRGRDNNEQFFGPGTRLTVL.

V usage is TRBV29-1 and J usage is TRBJ2-2; tentatively, D is TRBD2 (6 bases). Looked up from germline, CDR1 is SQVTM and CDR2 is ANQGSEA. Deletions cut 6 bases from V and 2 bases from J, with 16 bases between. The CDR3 sequence is 15 residues long. CDR3 bases: TGCAGCGTGAAGGGACCGGGACTTAACACCGGGGAGCTGTTTTTT. This codes for CSVKGPGLNTGELFF.

V and J are TRBV25-1 and TRBJ1-1; D perhaps matches TRBD1 (6 bases). The V and J ends lost 4 bases and 10 bases respectively, with 16 bases between them. The germline V gene encodes CDR1 MGHDK and CDR2 SYGVNS. The CDR3 is made up of 13 amino acids. The CDR3 DNA is TGTGCCAGCAGTGGGGGGGCCTCCGACGGAGCTTTCTTT. Its translation is CASSGGASDGAFF.

The chain combines TRBV5-6 with TRBJ2-1, with a possible D match to TRBD1 (5 bases). V lost 4 bases and J 10 bases, leaving 12 bases between the germline ends. The germline V gene has CDR1 SGHDT and CDR2 YYEEEE. This CDR3 comprises 12 residues. The CDR3, as DNA: TGTGCCAGCAGCGTAGGGGCCTGGGAGCAGTTCTTC. This gives the protein CASSVGAWEQFF.

This clone was counted once. This chain links TRBV27 with TRBJ1-5, with D possibly TRBD1 on 6 matching bases. Germline assignment: CDR1 MNHEY and CDR2 SMNVEV (reference sequence). Trimming stripped 6 bases from V and 0 bases from J, with 12 bases between. The CDR3 sequence is 15 residues long. CDR3 DNA: TGTGCCAGCAGCTTCGACAGGAATAGCAATCAGCCCCAGCATTTT. As protein: CASSFDRNSNQPQHF.

This sequence joins TRBV7-9 and TRBJ1-4; possible D gene TRBD1, 5 bases. Germline CDR1 SEHNR, CDR2 FQNEAQ (reference sequence). This CDR3 has 16 amino acids. Trimming stripped 5 bases from V and 6 bases from J, with 19 bases between. CDR3 sequence: CASSPRRSRGDEKLFF. The CDR3 DNA sequence: TGTGCCAGCAGCCCAAGACGTTCTAGGGGAGATGAAAAACTGTTTTTT.

The V call is TRBV6-5, the J call TRBJ1-3, with D unclear. The CDR3 length is 14 residues. Between the trimmed V and J ends, which lost 11 bases and 0 bases, there was a span of 14 bases. Germline V CDR1 and CDR2: MNHEY, SVGAGI. The CDR3 DNA is TGTGCCTTTTCCCTCCTGGACTCTGGAAACACCATATATTTT. This translates into CAFSLLDSGNTIYF.

The chain carries TRBV4-1 and TRBJ2-7, with 10 positions matching TRBD2. V shed 1 base, J shed 5 bases, and the junction held 11 bases outside the gene matches. Germline V CDR1 and CDR2: MGHRA, YSYEKL. The CDR3 covers 17 residues. The CDR3 is CASSQAGLADRGNEQYF. CDR3 DNA: TGCGCCAGCAGCCAAGCCGGACTAGCGGATAGAGGGAACGAGCAGTACTTC.

The chain links TRBV6-5 to TRBJ1-2, with TRBD1 matching over 7 bases. Germline V gives CDR1 MNHEY, CDR2 SVGAGI. V shed 2 bases, J shed 6 bases, and the junction held 6 bases outside the gene matches. The CDR3 runs to 14 residues. CDR3 loop: CASSYPNRGHGYTF. For the CDR3, the DNA is TGTGCCAGCAGTTACCCTAATAGGGGGCATGGCTACACCTTC.

The rearrangement uses TRBV7-9 and TRBJ2-7; D may match TRBD1 or TRBD2 (5 bases each). Trimming pared 5 bases from V and 6 bases from J, leaving 17 bases between. CDR3 length: 14 residues. Looked up from germline, CDR1 is SEHNR and CDR2 is FQNEAQ (reference sequence). CDR3 in amino acids: CASSLQGPGLEQYF. In DNA, the CDR3 is TGTGCCAGCAGCCTCCAGGGACCTGGGCTCGAGCAGTACTTC. Using reference TRBV7-9 and TRBJ2-7 for the parts outside the CDR3, the full variable domain is DTGVSQNPRHKITKRGQNVTFRCDPISEHNRLYWYRQTLGQGPEFLTYFQNEAQLEKSRLLSDRFSAERPKGSFSTLEIQRTEQGDSAMYLCASSLQGPGLEQYFGPGTRLTVT.

The chain carries TRBV7-8 and TRBJ2-2; 11 nucleotides agree with TRBD1. Germline trimming cut 7 bases from V and 5 bases from J; bases unmatched to any gene: 6. Germline CDR1 and CDR2: SGHVS and FQNEAQ. This CDR3 spans 15 amino acids. Here the CDR3 DNA reads TGTGCCAGCACCACCCGGGACAGGGGGACCGGGGAGCTGTTTTTT. Its translation is CASTTRDRGTGELFF.

The chain carries TRBV7-6 and TRBJ2-6; D gene unclear. CDR3 length: 17 amino acids. V was cut by 7 bases and J by 1 base, with 17 bases left in between. The V gene's germline CDR1 is SGHVS and CDR2 FNYEAQ. This CDR3 reads CASTPGFRLSGANVLTF. The CDR3 region has the DNA TGTGCCAGCACCCCCGGGTTCAGGTTGTCTGGGGCCAACGTCCTGACTTTC.

The chain has TRBV10-2 and TRBJ2-7, with 8 bases fitting TRBD1. The CDR3 contains 14 residues. The V segment lost 6 bases and the J segment 0 bases; nucleotides outside the gene matches: 4. The germline V gene encodes CDR1 WSHSY and CDR2 SAAADI. The CDR3 sequence: CASRPQGASYEQYF. The DNA for the CDR3 is TGCGCCAGCAGGCCCCAGGGGGCCTCCTACGAGCAGTACTTC.

This rearrangement joins TRBV6-5 to TRBJ2-3; D gene ambiguous. The germline gives CDR1 MNHEY, CDR2 SVGAGI. The CDR3 is 13 amino acids. Trimming stripped 7 bases from V and 0 bases from J, with 8 bases between. In DNA form, the CDR3 reads TGTGCCAGCACCCCGGGTAGCACAGATACGCAGTATTTT. Its protein is CASTPGSTDTQYF.

The chain employs TRBV27 and TRBJ2-7; possible D gene TRBD2, 6 bases. Trimming left V 4 bases short and J 7 bases short, with 17 bases between. The V gene's germline CDR1 is MNHEY and CDR2 SMNVEV (reference sequence). CDR3 length: 14 residues. DNA of the CDR3: TGTGCCAGCAGTTGGGTGGGGGGAGCTAGAGAGCAGTACTTC. This translates into CASSWVGGAREQYF.

This chain uses TRBV2 with TRBJ1-6; a weak D match, TRBD1 (6 bases). V gave up 5 bases and J gave up 6 bases, with 17 bases separating them. Germline assignment: CDR1 SNHLY and CDR2 FYNNEI. This CDR3 has 16 residues. The CDR3 here is CASSPDSSGVNSPLHF. Written as DNA, the CDR3 is TGTGCCAGCAGTCCGGACAGCTCGGGGGTTAATTCACCCCTCCACTTT.

V usage is TRBV3-1 (or the pseudogene TRBV3-2) and J usage is TRBJ1-4, with 10 bases aligning to TRBD1. This CDR3 spans 15 amino acids. V lost 1 base and J lost 6; bases outside the gene matches: 2. Germline CDR1 is LGHDT and CDR2 is YNNKEL (reference sequence). The CDR3 DNA follows: TGTGCCAGCAGCCAAGCGGGACAGGGGCATGAAAAACTGTTTTTT. Encoded protein: CASSQAGQGHEKLFF.

The J gene is TRBJ2-2, the V gene TRBV3-1 (or the pseudogene TRBV3-2); D unresolved. CDR1 LGHDT and CDR2 YNNKEL come from the germline V gene (reference sequence). There are 13 residues in the CDR3. V was pared by 1 base and J by 5 bases, with 5 bases between. The CDR3 nucleotides read TGTGCCAGCAGCCAAGCACGGACCGGGGAGCTGTTTTTT. Protein sequence: CASSQARTGELFF.

This chain uses TRBV5-1 with TRBJ2-2, with D perhaps given as TRBD1 or TRBD2 (5 bases each). The CDR3 runs 17 residues. Germline CDR1 and CDR2: SGHRS and YFSETQ. The V and J ends lost 2 bases and 6 bases respectively, with 20 bases between them. The CDR3 DNA sequence: TGCGCCAGCAGCTTCGACCCCGGGACGCGTCGCTCCGGGGAGCTGTTTTTT. It specifies CASSFDPGTRRSGELFF.

The V and J genes are TRBV5-1 and TRBJ1-4, with a possible D match to TRBD1 (6 bases). The CDR3 runs 15 residues. Germline CDR1 and CDR2: SGHRS and YFSETQ. V was pared by 4 bases and J by 0 bases, with 10 bases between. The CDR3 loop reads CASSVDSPTNEKLFF. The CDR3 coding sequence is TGCGCCAGCAGCGTGGACAGTCCAACTAATGAAAAACTGTTTTTT. The variable domain in full, completed from reference TRBV5-1 and TRBJ1-4, reads KAGVTQTPRYLIKTRGQQVTLSCSPISGHRSVSWYQQTPGQGLQFLFEYFSETQRNKGNFPGRFSGRQFSNSRSEMNVSTLELGDSALYLCASSVDSPTNEKLFFGSGTQLSVL.

The V and J genes are TRBV6-6 and TRBJ1-4; 7 bases map to TRBD1. The V segment lost 5 bases and the J segment 8 bases; nucleotides outside the gene matches: 11. This CDR3 has 15 amino acids. The germline gives CDR1 MNHNY, CDR2 SVGAGI (reference sequence). The CDR3 loop reads CASSRLGQSLEKLFF. The CDR3 DNA reads TGTGCCAGCAGTAGACTGGGACAGAGCCTAGAAAAACTGTTTTTT.

The chain joins TRBV28 to TRBJ1-1, with TRBD1 matching over 7 bases. Germline lookup yields CDR1 MDHEN and CDR2 SYDVKM. V lost 5 bases, J lost 5 bases, and 5 bases stayed unmatched. The CDR3 loop spans 13 amino acids. CDR3 nucleotide sequence: TGTGCCAGCAGTCTCAGGGGGGGGACTGAAGCTTTCTTT. Translating it yields CASSLRGGTEAFF.

The chain is built from TRBV19 and TRBJ2-1; 9 bases line up with TRBD2. The CDR3 length is 16 residues. Germline lookup yields CDR1 LNHDA and CDR2 SQIVND (reference sequence). The junction had 11 bases not matched to a gene; V was cut back by 3 bases and J by 8 bases. CDR3 region: CASSIGTSWERDEQFF. In DNA, the CDR3 is TGTGCCAGTAGTATCGGGACTAGCTGGGAGAGGGATGAGCAGTTCTTC.

The DNA for the CDR3 is TGTGCCAGCAGTTTATCAGGCAGCTATTCCTACAATGAGCAGTTCTTC. Protein sequence: CASSLSGSYSYNEQFF. V gene TRBV28 combines with J gene TRBJ2-1; D uncertain. Germline V gene lookup returns CDR1 MDHEN and CDR2 SYDVKM. V was cut by 1 base and J by 1 base, with 11 bases left in between. The CDR3 covers 16 residues.

This chain uses TRBV27 with TRBJ2-1, with 10 bases that match TRBD2. The trim removed 5 bases at V and 0 bases at J, leaving 1 base unmatched. The CDR3 length is 15 residues. Per the germline V gene, CDR1 is MNHEY and CDR2 is SMNVEV (reference sequence). The CDR3 region is CASSASGSSYNEQFF. The CDR3 DNA reads as TGTGCCAGCAGTGCTAGCGGGAGCTCCTACAATGAGCAGTTCTTC.

The chain combines TRBV3-1 (or the pseudogene TRBV3-2) with TRBJ2-2, with D unresolved. Germline V gene sequence: CDR1 LGHDT, CDR2 YNNKEL (reference sequence). The CDR3 is made up of 16 amino acids. Trimming pared 2 bases from V and 3 bases from J, leaving 13 bases between. CDR3 DNA sequence: TGTGCCAGCAGCCAAATCGGTTTTTTGGACACCGGGGAGCTGTTTTTT. It codes for CASSQIGFLDTGELFF.

The chain employs TRBV18 and TRBJ1-1, with D possibly matching TRBD1 (5 bases). This CDR3 contains 13 residues. Germline V CDR1 and CDR2: KGHSH, LQKENI. Trimming took off 4 bases at V and 5 bases at J, with 11 bases between the two ends. CDR3 nucleotides: TGTGCCAGCTCACTCCAGGGAGGGACTGAAGCTTTCTTT. This codes for CASSLQGGTEAFF. Using reference TRBV18 and TRBJ1-1 for the parts outside the CDR3, the full variable domain is NAGVMQNPRHLVRRRGQEARLRCSPMKGHSHVYWYRQLPEEGLKFMVYLQKENIIDESGMPKERFSAEFPKEGPSILRIQQVVRGDSAAYFCASSLQGGTEAFFGQGTRLTVV.

This chain links TRBV3-1 (or the pseudogene TRBV3-2) with TRBJ2-5, with D unclear. Germline V gives CDR1 LGHDT, CDR2 YNNKEL (reference sequence). Trimming removed 1 base from V and 5 bases from J, with 11 bases in between. The CDR3 runs 14 residues. CDR3 loop: CASSQGRFYETQYF. The DNA for the CDR3 is TGTGCCAGCAGCCAAGGCAGGTTTTACGAGACCCAGTACTTC.